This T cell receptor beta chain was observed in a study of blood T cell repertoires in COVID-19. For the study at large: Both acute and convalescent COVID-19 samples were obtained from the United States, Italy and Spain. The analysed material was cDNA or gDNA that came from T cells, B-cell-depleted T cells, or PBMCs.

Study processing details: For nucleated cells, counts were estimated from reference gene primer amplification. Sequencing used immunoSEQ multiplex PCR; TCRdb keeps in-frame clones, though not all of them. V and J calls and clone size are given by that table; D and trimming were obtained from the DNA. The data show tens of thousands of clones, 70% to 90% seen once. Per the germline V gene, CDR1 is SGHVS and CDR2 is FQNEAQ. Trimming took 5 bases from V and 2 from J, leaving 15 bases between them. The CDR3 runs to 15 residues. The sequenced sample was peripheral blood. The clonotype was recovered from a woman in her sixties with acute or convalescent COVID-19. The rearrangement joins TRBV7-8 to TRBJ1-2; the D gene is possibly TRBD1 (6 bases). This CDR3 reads CASSANRDMNYGYTF. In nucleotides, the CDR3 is TGTGCCAGCAGCGCAAATCGGGACATGAACTATGGCTACACCTTC.